The 15 T cell receptor beta chains below were found in one sample sequenced in a study of blood T cell repertoires in COVID-19. The protocol was immunoSEQ multiplex PCR, while the TCRdb copy is restricted to in-frame clones and leaves out a portion. Among approximately 300,000 clones listed, nearly 90% were seen once. Sequenced material: PBMCs or T cells enriched from blood (not recorded which). The receptors were sampled from a woman aged 25 to 39 who had recovered from COVID-19.

This chain links TRBV5-5 with TRBJ1-2; D unresolved. V was trimmed by 0 bases and J by 4 bases, leaving 16 bases between them. CDR3 size: 16 residues. Germline V gene lookup returns CDR1 SGHKS and CDR2 YYEKEE (reference sequence). CDR3 bases: TGTGCCAGCAGCTTGGTTACCGGTAATCTTGGCTATGGCTACACCTTC. It codes for CASSLVTGNLGYGYTF.

This clone was found once. V gene TRBV27 combines with J gene TRBJ2-7; TRBD1 matches at 9 bases. The ends lost 5 bases at V and 9 bases at J; junction bases unmatched: 11. There are 14 residues in the CDR3. CDR1 is MNHEY and CDR2 is SMNVEV in the germline V gene (reference sequence). CDR3 sequence reads: CASSPGTGPRRQYF. The CDR3 DNA reads TGTGCCAGCAGTCCTGGGACAGGGCCCCGTAGGCAGTACTTC.

V gene TRBV5-8 combines with J gene TRBJ2-5; D gene ambiguous. Germline assignment: CDR1 SGHTS and CDR2 YDEGEE. This CDR3 has 13 amino acids. V was clipped by 6 bases and J by 0 bases, with 9 bases between them. CDR3 in amino acids: CASTVMYQETQYF. The CDR3, as DNA: TGTGCCAGCACCGTAATGTACCAAGAGACCCAGTACTTC.

The DNA of the CDR3 is TGTGCCAGCAGCGCTGGCGGACAGGGCCCCCAGCCCCAGCATTTT. Amino acid sequence: CASSAGGQGPQPQHF. The gene calls are TRBV5-5 and TRBJ1-5; TRBD1 agrees at 8 bases. CDR1 and CDR2 (germline): SGHKS, YYEKEE (reference sequence). Losses at the gene ends were 4 bases for V and 7 bases for J; bases not matched to a gene: 10. The CDR3 has 15 residues.

Of note for this clone: Other DNA sequences in this sample translate to the same CDR3. The chain combines TRBV12-3 or TRBV12-4 with TRBJ1-2; no reliable D call. The length of the CDR3 is 13 residues. V lost 2 bases, J lost 8 bases, and 12 bases lay in between. The CDR3 bases are TGTGCCAGCAGTTTATTAGGAGGGAAAGGCTACACCTTC. Translated: CASSLLGGKGYTF.

The chain has TRBV30 and TRBJ2-5, with 11 bases lining up with TRBD1. The germline gives CDR1 GTSNPN, CDR2 SVGIG (reference sequence). J lost 4 bases, V lost 8 bases, and 9 bases had no gene match. The CDR3 has 14 amino acids. CDR3 amino acids: CAGGGTGGRETQYF. CDR3 sequence (DNA): TGTGCCGGGGGGGGGACAGGGGGTAGAGAGACCCAGTACTTC.

The chain links TRBV3-1 (or the pseudogene TRBV3-2) to TRBJ1-1; D remains ambiguous. Germline assignment: CDR1 LGHDT and CDR2 YNNKEL (reference sequence). Trimming took off 0 bases at V and 6 bases at J, with 14 bases between the two ends. This CDR3 contains 15 residues. CDR3 DNA sequence: TGTGCCAGCAGCCAAGATAGTACGGGGAAGCCTGAAGCTTTCTTT. Translation: CASSQDSTGKPEAFF.

The genes are TRBV27 and TRBJ1-4; the D gene is possibly TRBD1 (6 bases). V dropped 6 bases and J dropped 1 base, with 6 bases sitting between them. From germline, CDR1 is MNHEY and CDR2 SMNVEV (reference sequence). This CDR3 spans 13 amino acids. The CDR3 loop reads CASRQGTNEKLFF. The CDR3 bases are TGTGCCAGCAGACAGGGAACTAATGAAAAACTGTTTTTT.

The genes are TRBV6-5 and TRBJ2-7, with D maybe TRBD2 (5 bases). CDR3 length: 14 residues. Trimming shortened V by 1 base and J by 1 base, and 8 bases separated the two germline ends. Germline values: CDR1 MNHEY, CDR2 SVGAGI. The CDR3 DNA follows: TGTGCCAGCAGTTACTTCCGGGATTCCTACGAGCAGTACTTC. It specifies CASSYFRDSYEQYF.

The rearrangement links TRBV30 to TRBJ1-1, with D possibly TRBD1 on 5 matching bases. Germline V lookup: CDR1 GTSNPN, CDR2 SVGIG (reference sequence). V was trimmed by 0 bases and J by 1 base, leaving 9 bases between them. CDR3 length: 14 amino acids. The CDR3 region is CAWSVQGSNTEAFF. The CDR3 DNA is TGTGCCTGGAGTGTGCAGGGTTCGAACACTGAAGCTTTCTTT. The whole variable domain, remainder taken from reference TRBV30 and TRBJ1-1, is SQTIHQWPATLVQPVGSPLSLECTVEGTSNPNLYWYRQAAGRGLQLLFYSVGIGQISSEVPQNLSASRPQDRQFILSSKKLLLSDSGFYLCAWSVQGSNTEAFFGQGTRLTVV.

The chain combines TRBV6-5 with TRBJ1-2; TRBD1 is a possible D gene (6 bases). The germline CDR1 and CDR2 sequences are MNHEY and SVGAGI. Trimming shortened V by 6 bases and J by 11 bases, and 10 bases separated the two germline ends. The length of the CDR3 is 10 residues. CDR3 loop: CASRRGPYTF. CDR3 nucleotide sequence: TGTGCCAGCAGGCGGGGGCCGTACACCTTC.

V is TRBV30 and J is TRBJ1-2; 8 bases are a match to TRBD1. Germline CDR1 and CDR2: GTSNPN and SVGIG (reference sequence). CDR3 length: 15 residues. Trimming took 0 bases from V and 1 from J; bases not matched to a gene: 4. Here the CDR3 DNA reads TGTGCCTGGAGTGTACGACAGGGGAATAACTATGGCTACACCTTC. Its translation is CAWSVRQGNNYGYTF.

The rearrangement uses TRBV4-3 and TRBJ1-3; 7 positions agree with TRBD1. J gave up 4 bases and V 4 bases, and 10 bases lay outside the gene matches. The CDR3 extends over 16 amino acids. In germline, CDR1 is LGHNA, CDR2 YSLEER. The DNA for the CDR3 is TGCGCCAGCAGCCCCTCCGACAGGGTAGGAGGAAACACCATATATTTT. As protein: CASSPSDRVGGNTIYF.

This rearrangement joins TRBV5-5 to TRBJ2-2, with D possibly TRBD2 on 6 matching bases. This CDR3 has 15 amino acids. Germline CDR1 reads SGHKS; CDR2 reads YYEKEE (reference sequence). Trimming removed 4 bases from V and 3 bases from J, with 13 bases in between. CDR3 in amino acids: CASSLRDSYTGELFF. CDR3 nucleotides: TGTGCCAGCAGCCTAAGGGACTCCTACACCGGGGAGCTGTTTTTT.

The chain joins TRBV10-3 to TRBJ1-5; D call uncertain. Trimming pared 3 bases from V and 2 bases from J, leaving 8 bases between. The CDR3 length is 14 residues. CDR1 is ENHRY and CDR2 is SYGVKD in the germline V gene. Written as DNA, the CDR3 is TGTGCCATCAGTGATGGGAGGGGCAATCAGCCCCAGCATTTT. Protein: CAISDGRGNQPQHF.